Listed here are 4 T cell receptor beta chains from one sample, sequenced in a study of chemoradiotherapy in HPV16-positive cancers. Sequenced by immunoSEQ multiplex PCR; TCRdb stores in-frame clones only, minus some. This table holds 1,500 to 2,000 clones, 80% to 85% found once. This specimen was tumor tissue, taken from a patient who underwent chemoradiotherapy. The receptors come from a human donor with HPV-associated anogenital cancer.

This sequence joins TRBV7-9 and TRBJ1-1; 9 bases match TRBD1. Trimming removed 5 bases from V and 0 bases from J; junction bases left unmatched: 13. The length of the CDR3 is 18 residues. Germline V gene sequence: CDR1 SEHNR, CDR2 FQNEAQ (reference sequence). The CDR3 sequence: CASSPYTSTGGMNTEAFF. The CDR3 DNA follows: TGTGCCAGCAGCCCCTATACTTCGACAGGGGGGATGAACACTGAAGCTTTCTTT.

The CDR3 here is CASSAVPSYEQYF. In nucleotides, the CDR3 is TGTGCCAGCAGCGCAGTTCCCTCCTACGAGCAGTACTTC. The chain couples TRBV6-6 to TRBJ2-7; D gene ambiguous. This CDR3 contains 13 residues. The V end was cut by 6 bases, the J end by 0 bases, with 9 bases between. The V gene's germline CDR1 is MNHNY and CDR2 SVGAGI (reference sequence).

CDR3 sequence (DNA): TGTGCCAGCAGTGACCAACCGGGACTAGCAGGGGGCTACGAGCAGTACTTC. The encoded protein is CASSDQPGLAGGYEQYF. This chain joins TRBV6-4 and TRBJ2-7; 9 bases line up with TRBD2. CDR3 size: 17 residues. V shed 2 bases, J shed 3 bases, and the junction held 11 bases outside the gene matches. Germline assignment: CDR1 MRHNA and CDR2 SNTAGT.

The rearrangement links TRBV4-2 to TRBJ2-7, with 7 bases matching TRBD1. The CDR3 runs 18 residues. The V and J ends lost 0 bases and 0 bases, in that order; junction bases with no gene match: 11. Germline V gene sequence: CDR1 LGHNA, CDR2 YNFKEQ. The CDR3 coding sequence is TGTGCCAGCAGCCAAGATCTAGTTCGGGGACAGAGCTCCTACGAGCAGTACTTC. Amino acid sequence: CASSQDLVRGQSSYEQYF.